These T cell receptor beta chains were read from a single sample in a study of blood T cell repertoires in COVID-19. Sequencing used immunoSEQ multiplex PCR; TCRdb keeps in-frame clones, though not all of them. The table includes 200,000 to 250,000 clones, 75% to 90% detected once. Sequenced sample: PBMCs or T cells enriched from blood (not recorded which). The source is a woman aged 25-40 years who had been exposed to COVID-19. The CDR3 runs from the conserved cysteine through the conserved F or W. Fields, in order: V gene, J gene, D gene, CDR3 protein, CDR3 DNA. A D gene is named only where the DNA matches it firmly.

TRBV30,TRBJ2-7,TRBD1,CAWSLGDSSYEQYF,TGTGCCTGGAGTCTCGGGGACAGCTCCTACGAGCAGTACTTC
TRBV9,TRBJ1-1,TRBD1,CASSGQGTEAFF,TGTGCCAGCAGCGGACAGGGCACTGAAGCTTTCTTT
TRBV5-1,TRBJ1-5,NA,CASSPSGRGGNQPQHF,TGCGCCAGCAGCCCCTCAGGGAGGGGTGGCAATCAGCCCCAGCATTTT
TRBV24-1,TRBJ2-7,TRBD2,CATSEADGGGIVFEQYF,TGTGCCACCAGTGAAGCGGACGGCGGGGGTATCGTCTTCGAGCAGTACTTC
TRBV7-2,TRBJ2-7,NA,CASSLAPGKNEQYF,TGTGCCAGCAGCTTAGCTCCGGGTAAGAACGAGCAGTACTTC
TRBV12-3/TRBV12-4,TRBJ1-1,NA,CASSTETGREAFF,TGTGCCAGCAGTACAGAGACAGGCCGTGAAGCTTTCTTT
TRBV5-1,TRBJ2-1,TRBD2,CASSRGLAGGLGYNEQFF,TGCGCCAGCAGCCGTGGACTAGCGGGAGGCCTGGGTTACAATGAGCAGTTCTTC
TRBV5-4,TRBJ2-7,NA,CASRAASGNEQYF,TGTGCCAGCAGAGCGGCCTCCGGGAACGAGCAGTACTTC
TRBV5-1,TRBJ2-1,TRBD2,CASSFEAGGPNEQFF,TGCGCCAGCAGCTTTGAAGCGGGAGGGCCCAATGAGCAGTTCTTC
TRBV10-2,TRBJ1-2,TRBD1,CASLAPRTHHLDRVSLYGYTF,TGCGCCAGCTTAGCCCCCCGCACCCACCACCTCGACAGGGTCTCCCTCTATGGCTACACCTTC